This TCR beta chain was observed in a study of cytomegalovirus exposure and HLA in healthy donors. Study-level findings and limits: Highly shared variants forming one cluster were likely a sequencing artifact.

Though nominally healthy at sampling, donors likely had unrecorded immune exposures. Worth noting for this clone: The antigen is unknown.

Primers included in the PCR were 60 Vbeta and 13 Jbeta primers. The method was immunoSEQ multiplex PCR; TCRdb's version includes in-frame clones alone and lacks a portion of them. The sample lists roughly 200,000 clones, 78% occurring once. This CDR3 comprises 14 residues. The V gene's germline CDR1 is MGHDK and CDR2 SYGVNS. The sample taken for sequencing was PBMCs. The genes are TRBV25-1 and TRBJ2-5; no clear D gene. The DNA end favors TRBJ2-7, so the J call may be wrong. The clonotype comes from a female donor in good health and CMV-seronegative. In DNA, the CDR3 is TGTGCCAGCAAATTGAGTGGTAACTCGCTCGAGCAGTACTTC. Amino acid sequence: CASKLSGNSLEQYF.